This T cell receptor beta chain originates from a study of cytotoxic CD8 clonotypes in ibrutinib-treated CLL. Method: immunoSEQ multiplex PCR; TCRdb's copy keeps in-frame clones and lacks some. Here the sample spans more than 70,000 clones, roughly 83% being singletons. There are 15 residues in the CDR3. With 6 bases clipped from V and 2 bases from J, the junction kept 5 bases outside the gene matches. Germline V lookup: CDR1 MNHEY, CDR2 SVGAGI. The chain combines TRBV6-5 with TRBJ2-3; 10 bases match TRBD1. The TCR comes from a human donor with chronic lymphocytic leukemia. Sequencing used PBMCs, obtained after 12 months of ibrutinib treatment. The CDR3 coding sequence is TGTGCCAGCAGCCCCGGGACAGGGGCCACAGATACGCAGTATTTT. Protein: CASSPGTGATDTQYF.